This T cell receptor beta chain was captured in a study of Ad26.COV2.S vaccination and SARS-CoV-2 variants. Sample treatment: around 19 received Ad26.COV2.S at low or high dose, single or two shots; roughly five received placebo; per-sample allocation not given. Specimens were obtained on day 63 following the first vaccine or placebo injection. Trimming at V came to 0 bases and at J to 8 bases, leaving 2 bases not matched to a gene. CDR3 length equals 14 residues. Germline V CDR1 and CDR2: SGHDT, YYEEEE. As to this clone: The antigen remains undetermined.

Study outcomes and limitations: Recipients given vaccine exceeded placebo recipients in spike-specific TCR breadth.

This table comes from immunoSEQ multiplex PCR, and its TCRdb copy is limited to in-frame clones, with some not included. The sample comprises 380,000 or so clones, roughly four fifths of which are singletons, and approximately 7.8% rests with the top ten. The V and J genes are TRBV5-6 and TRBJ2-4; 10 bases agree with TRBD2. Sequenced here: peripheral blood, sampled in a trial of Ad26.COV2.S vaccine versus placebo. The source of this sequence is a person aged 18 to 65 who received the Ad26.COV2.S COVID-19 vaccine or a placebo. CDR3 in DNA: TGTGCCAGCAGCTTGGGTCTAGCGGGAGACATTCAGTACTTC. It yields the protein CASSLGLAGDIQYF.